The subject of this entry is one T cell receptor (beta chain). Its antigen is unknown. The data stem from a study of CD4 T cells in relation to SARS-CoV-2 and coronaviruses. Study at large: TCR beta CDR3s were sequenced after roughly nine-day antigen culture of PBMCs. Controls used an HIV-1 Nef peptide pool or no peptide.

CD4+ T cells from unexposed donors were obtained before the COVID-19 pandemic (2011-2018). The cells were cultured for approximately 10 days before CD4+ T cells were isolated. Unexposed-donor CD4+ T cells were probed with SARS-CoV-2 S/N and four cold-coronavirus spikes, cells permitting. Sequencing used immunoSEQ multiplex PCR; TCRdb keeps in-frame clones, though not all of them. The sample has about 19,000 clones, about 80% seen once. Material for sequencing was CD4+ T cells from PBMCs, cultured in vitro. This sequence was found in a human donor in good health.

Written as DNA, the CDR3 is TGTGCCAGCAGCCCCCGCATAGGAGTTGAGCAGTACTTC. As protein: CASSPRIGVEQYF. This sequence joins TRBV3-1 (or the pseudogene TRBV3-2) and TRBJ2-7; D ambiguous. CDR3 length: 13 amino acids. With 4 bases removed from V and 7 bases from J, the gap between germline ends came to 14 bases. Germline-derived CDR1 and CDR2 are LGHDT and YNNKEL (reference sequence).